This TCR beta chain appears in the sequencing data of a study of blood T cell repertoires in COVID-19. The overall study: The United States, Italy and Spain provided the acute and convalescent COVID-19 samples.

Clones were sequenced by immunoSEQ multiplex PCR, and TCRdb holds only the in-frame ones, with some missing. The sample has hundreds of thousands of clones, 70% to 90% seen once. The CDR3 is 17 amino acids. The V segment lost 0 bases and the J segment 6 bases; nucleotides outside the gene matches: 9. The germline V gene has CDR1 SGDLS and CDR2 YYNGEE. Sequenced sample: peripheral blood. This receptor was taken from a man younger than 35 with COVID-19, enrolled during active disease. The chain recombines TRBV9 with TRBJ2-2; 9 bases map to TRBD1. The CDR3 reads CASSVAGTGQGSGELFF. In DNA, the CDR3 is TGTGCCAGCAGCGTAGCGGGGACGGGACAGGGATCCGGGGAGCTGTTTTTT. Variable domain in full (rest from reference TRBV9 and TRBJ2-2): DSGVTQTPKHLITATGQRVTLRCSPRSGDLSVYWYQQSLDQGLQFLIQYYNGEERAKGNILERFSAQQFPDLHSELNLSSLELGDSALYFCASSVAGTGQGSGELFFGEGSRLTVL.